Given below is one TCR beta chain in context. V dropped 5 bases and J dropped 7; count of bases not matched to a gene: 5. This CDR3 is 13 amino acids long. CDR1 is SQVTM, CDR2 ANQGSEA, per germline. Generated by immunoSEQ multiplex PCR, the TCRdb table keeps only in-frame clones and is missing some. The data hold about 230,000 clones, with roughly 84% observed a single time. The source of the sample is a study of blood T cell repertoires in COVID-19. On the study more broadly: PBMCs, B-cell-depleted T cells, or T cells were the source of the cDNA or gDNA that made up the material.

The sequence was obtained from a woman aged 50 to 60 with acute or convalescent COVID-19. Sequencing used peripheral blood. The chain couples TRBV29-1 to TRBJ1-4; 9 bases align to TRBD1. CDR3 region: CSVSTGGGEKLFF. The CDR3 DNA reads as TGCAGCGTTTCAACAGGGGGCGGTGAAAAACTGTTTTTT.